The table lists the clone carrying this T cell receptor (beta chain) with a count of one. Its matching antigen is unknown. This sample is part of a study of T cell responses to AZD1222 COVID-19 vaccine. Regarding the study as a whole: Donors were mostly white British, more females; clonal diversity possibly underestimated. Only five or six AZD1222 recipients were seropositive at baseline.

Trimming removed 2 bases at V and 4 bases at J, with 13 bases between. CDR3 length: 15 amino acids. In germline, CDR1 is MNHNS, CDR2 SASEGT. Profiling relied on immunoSEQ multiplex PCR, and the TCRdb table lists in-frame clones only, not all of them. Counted here are tens of thousands of clones, about 88% occurring once; the ten biggest clones make up under 13%. The sample here was peripheral blood, taken on day 0 of AZD1222 vaccination. This TCR was sampled from an adult in good health. The rearrangement links TRBV6-1 to TRBJ2-3; tentatively, D is TRBD1 (5 bases). The CDR3 nucleotides read TGTGCCAGCAGTGAATGGGGCCCCGGGCCAGATACGCAGTATTTT. This codes for CASSEWGPGPDTQYF.